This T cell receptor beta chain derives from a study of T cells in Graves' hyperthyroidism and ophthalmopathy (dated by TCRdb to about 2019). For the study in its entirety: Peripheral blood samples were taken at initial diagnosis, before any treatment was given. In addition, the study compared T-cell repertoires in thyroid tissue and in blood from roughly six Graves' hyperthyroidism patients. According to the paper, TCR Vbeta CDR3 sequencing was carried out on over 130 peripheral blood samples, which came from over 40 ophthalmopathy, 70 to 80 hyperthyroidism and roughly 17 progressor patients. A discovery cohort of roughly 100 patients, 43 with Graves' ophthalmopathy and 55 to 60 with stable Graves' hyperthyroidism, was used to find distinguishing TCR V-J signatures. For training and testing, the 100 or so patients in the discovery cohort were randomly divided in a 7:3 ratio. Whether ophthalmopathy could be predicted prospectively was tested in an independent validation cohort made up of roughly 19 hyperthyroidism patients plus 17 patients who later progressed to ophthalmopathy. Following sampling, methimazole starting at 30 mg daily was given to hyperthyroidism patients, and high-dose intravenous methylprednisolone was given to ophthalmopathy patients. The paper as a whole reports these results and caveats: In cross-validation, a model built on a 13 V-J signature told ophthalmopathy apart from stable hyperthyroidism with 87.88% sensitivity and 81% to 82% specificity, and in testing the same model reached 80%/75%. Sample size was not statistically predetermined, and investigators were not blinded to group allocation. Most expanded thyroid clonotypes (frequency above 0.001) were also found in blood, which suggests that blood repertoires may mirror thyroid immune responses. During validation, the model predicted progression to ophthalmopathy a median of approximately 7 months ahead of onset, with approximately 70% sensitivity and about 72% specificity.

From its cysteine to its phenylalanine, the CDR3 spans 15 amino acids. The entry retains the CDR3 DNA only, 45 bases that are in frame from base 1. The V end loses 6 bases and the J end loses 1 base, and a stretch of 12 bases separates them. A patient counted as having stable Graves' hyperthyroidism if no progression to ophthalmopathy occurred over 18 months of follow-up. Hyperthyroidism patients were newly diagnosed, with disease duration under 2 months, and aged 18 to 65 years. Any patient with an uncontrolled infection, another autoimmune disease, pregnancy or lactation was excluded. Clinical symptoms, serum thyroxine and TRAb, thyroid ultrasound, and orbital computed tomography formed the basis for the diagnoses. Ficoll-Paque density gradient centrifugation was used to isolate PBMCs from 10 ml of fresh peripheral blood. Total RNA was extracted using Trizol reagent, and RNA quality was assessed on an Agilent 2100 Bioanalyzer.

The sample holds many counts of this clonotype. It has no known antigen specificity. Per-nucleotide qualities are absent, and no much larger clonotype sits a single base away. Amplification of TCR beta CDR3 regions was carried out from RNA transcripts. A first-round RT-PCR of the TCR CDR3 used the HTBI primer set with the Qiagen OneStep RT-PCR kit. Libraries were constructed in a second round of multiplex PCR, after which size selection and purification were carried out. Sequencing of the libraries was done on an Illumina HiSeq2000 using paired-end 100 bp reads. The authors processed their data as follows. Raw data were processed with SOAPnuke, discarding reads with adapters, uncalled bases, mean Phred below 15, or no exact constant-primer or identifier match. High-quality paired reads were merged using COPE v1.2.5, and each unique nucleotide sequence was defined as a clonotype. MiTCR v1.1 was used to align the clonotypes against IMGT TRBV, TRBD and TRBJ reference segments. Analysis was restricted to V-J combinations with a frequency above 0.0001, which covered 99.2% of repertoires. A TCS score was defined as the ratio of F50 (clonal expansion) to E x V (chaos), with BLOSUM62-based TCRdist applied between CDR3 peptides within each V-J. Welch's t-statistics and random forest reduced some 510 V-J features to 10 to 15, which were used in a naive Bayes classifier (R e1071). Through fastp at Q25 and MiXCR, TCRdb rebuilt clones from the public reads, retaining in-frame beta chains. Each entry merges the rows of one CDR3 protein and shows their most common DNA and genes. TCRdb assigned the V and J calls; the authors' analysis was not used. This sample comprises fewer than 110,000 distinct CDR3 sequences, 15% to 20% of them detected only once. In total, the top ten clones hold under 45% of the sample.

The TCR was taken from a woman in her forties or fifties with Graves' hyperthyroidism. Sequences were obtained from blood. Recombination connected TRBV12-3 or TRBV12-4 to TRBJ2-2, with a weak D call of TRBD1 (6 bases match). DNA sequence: TGTGCCAGCAGCGCTGGCAGGGGGAACACCGGGGAGCTGTTTTTT. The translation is CASSAGRGNTGELFF.